The 3 T cell receptor beta chains listed next were all sequenced from one sample in a study of tumor-infiltrating lymphocytes in localized non-small cell lung cancer (dated by TCRdb to the early 2020s). Libraries were built with the immunoSEQ multiplex PCR assay. TCRdb retrieved this table from immuneACCESS and kept in-frame rearrangements only. Not all clones are present; in checked studies, unresolved V genes account for under half, and no reason is known for the remainder. Present in this sample are about 5,500 clones, about four fifths of which were seen just once. Approximately 9.8% of the sample comes from the top ten. The sample was lung tumor tissue. The receptors stem from a human donor with non-small cell lung cancer.

V gene TRBV27 combines with J gene TRBJ1-4; TRBD1 might be the D (5 bases). From germline, CDR1 is MNHEY and CDR2 SMNVEV (reference sequence). The CDR3 has 14 amino acids. Trimming took off 3 bases at V and 5 bases at J, with 10 bases between the two ends. CDR3 coding DNA: TGTGCCAGCAGTTTTTGGGGGGTAAATGAAAAACTGTTTTTT. This encodes CASSFWGVNEKLFF.

The V call is TRBV11-3, the J call TRBJ2-5, with D tentatively TRBD2 (6 bases). The V end was cut by 6 bases, the J end by 5 bases, with 16 bases between. Germline V gives CDR1 SGHNT, CDR2 YENEEA. The CDR3 covers 14 residues. Written as DNA, the CDR3 is TGTGCCAGCAGTCTAGGAGGGCTAGCGGAGACCCAGTACTTC. Translated, it gives CASSLGGLAETQYF.

For the CDR3, the DNA is TGTGCCAGTGGCTCCTACGAGCAGTACTTC. It translates to CASGSYEQYF. This chain uses TRBV19 with TRBJ2-7; D is undetermined. The germline V gene encodes CDR1 LNHDA and CDR2 SQIVND (reference sequence). V lost 8 bases and J lost 0, with 2 bases in between. The CDR3 spans 10 residues. The full variable domain, completed using reference TRBV19 and TRBJ2-7, is DGGITQSPKYLFRKEGQNVTLSCEQNLNHDAMYWYRQDPGQGLRLIYYSQIVNDFQKGDIAEGYSVSREKKESFPLTVTSAQKNPTAFYLCASGSYEQYFGPGTRLTVT.